These 20 T cell receptor beta chains share one sample of origin, sequenced in a study of blood T cell repertoires in COVID-19. Sequencing was performed with immunoSEQ multiplex PCR; in TCRdb, only in-frame clones are kept and a portion is missing. The data contain about 180,000 clones, around 80% of them singletons. Sample: peripheral blood. The receptors were gathered from an elderly woman with COVID-19, enrolled during active disease.

The chain is built from TRBV2 and TRBJ2-7, with TRBD2 identical over 9 bases. The CDR3 runs to 15 residues. V trimming: 4 bases; J trimming: 2 bases; junction bases outside the gene matches: 6. The germline CDR1 and CDR2 sequences are SNHLY and FYNNEI. The CDR3 DNA sequence: TGTGCCAGCAGTGTATCTAGCGGGGAAACCTACGAGCAGTACTTC. Protein: CASSVSSGETYEQYF.

This clone was seen only a few times. The chain has TRBV5-4 and TRBJ2-2; TRBD2 agrees at 7 bases. Germline CDR1 SGHNT, CDR2 YYREEE (reference sequence). This CDR3 is 16 amino acids long. The ends lost 2 bases at V and 6 bases at J; junction bases unmatched: 10. Here the CDR3 reads CASSLGAGEFAGELFF. CDR3 nucleotide sequence: TGTGCCAGCAGCTTAGGCGCGGGGGAGTTCGCCGGGGAGCTGTTTTTT.

This clone was observed a single time. V gene TRBV6-2 or TRBV6-3 combines with J gene TRBJ2-7; D is uncertain. The CDR3 length is 12 residues. V was clipped by 4 bases and J by 5 bases, with 9 bases between them. Germline V gene data show CDR1 as MNHEY and CDR2 as SVGEGT. The CDR3 is CASSSESHEQYF. The CDR3, as DNA: TGTGCCAGCAGTTCCGAGTCCCACGAGCAGTACTTC.

The rearrangement uses TRBV19 and TRBJ2-3, with 13 bases lining up with TRBD2. The CDR3 runs to 15 residues. V was pared by 3 bases and J by 10 bases, with 7 bases of the junction left unmatched. The germline V gene has CDR1 LNHDA and CDR2 SQIVND (reference sequence). The CDR3 DNA sequence: TGTGCCAGTAGTATGACTAGCGGGAGGACCCGGGCGCAGTATTTT. Encoded protein: CASSMTSGRTRAQYF.

J is TRBJ2-7 and V is TRBV5-6; perhaps TRBD2 as D (5 bases). CDR1 and CDR2 from the germline V gene are SGHDT and YYEEEE. The CDR3 is made up of 14 amino acids. V was trimmed by 4 bases and J by 3 bases, leaving 14 bases between them. The CDR3 region is CASSRRLDYYEQYF. The CDR3, as DNA: TGTGCCAGCAGCCGGAGACTCGACTACTACGAGCAGTACTTC. The full variable domain, with the rest looked up from reference TRBV5-6 and TRBJ2-7, is DAGVTQSPTHLIKTRGQQVTLRCSPKSGHDTVSWYQQALGQGPQFIFQYYEEEERQRGNFPDRFSGHQFPNYSSELNVNALLLGDSALYLCASSRRLDYYEQYFGPGTRLTVT.

This clone came up once. The rearrangement links TRBV19 to TRBJ2-7, with TRBD1 matching 7 bases. Trimming cost V 5 bases and J 0 bases; bases outside gene matches: 16. Per germline, CDR1 LNHDA and CDR2 SQIVND (reference sequence). This CDR3 spans 18 amino acids. The CDR3: CASSPRHITGAPSYEQYF. The CDR3 nucleotides are TGTGCCAGTAGTCCCCGACATATTACAGGGGCCCCCTCCTACGAGCAGTACTTC.

V and J are TRBV11-3 and TRBJ2-2; 9 bases fit TRBD1. Germline CDR1 and CDR2: SGHNT and YENEEA. This CDR3 comprises 16 residues. The ends lost 5 bases at V and 4 bases at J; junction bases unmatched: 8. CDR3 bases: TGTGCCAGCAGCACTTACAGGGGGCGAGGCACCGGGGAGCTGTTTTTT. Encoded protein: CASSTYRGRGTGELFF.

The genes are TRBV28 and TRBJ2-5, with D tentatively TRBD2 (6 bases). Deletions cut 4 bases from V and 0 bases from J, with 15 bases between. Germline-derived CDR1 and CDR2 are MDHEN and SYDVKM. The CDR3 loop spans 16 amino acids. The CDR3 sequence is CASSYHLAPDQETQYF. The CDR3, as DNA: TGTGCCAGCAGTTACCATCTAGCGCCAGACCAAGAGACCCAGTACTTC.

The chain is built from TRBV5-4 and TRBJ2-7; D might be TRBD1 (7 bases). CDR3 length: 16 amino acids. Per the germline V gene, CDR1 is SGHNT and CDR2 is YYREEE (reference sequence). V gave up 0 bases and J gave up 2 bases, with 15 bases separating them. CDR3 sequence: CASSLAAGGNTYEQYF. The CDR3 nucleotides read TGTGCCAGCAGCTTGGCGGCAGGGGGGAATACCTACGAGCAGTACTTC.

V and J are TRBV11-3 and TRBJ2-7; TRBD1 agrees at 9 bases. This CDR3 spans 15 amino acids. The germline V gene encodes CDR1 SGHNT and CDR2 YENEEA. V shed 6 bases and J 6 bases; nucleotides not matched to a gene: 12. The CDR3 reads CASSLSGTGIPEQYF. The CDR3 DNA reads as TGTGCCAGCAGTTTGTCAGGGACAGGGATCCCCGAGCAGTACTTC.

The chain employs TRBV18 and TRBJ2-7; 9 bases are shared with TRBD1. V lost 1 base and J lost 2; bases outside the gene matches: 3. From germline, CDR1 is KGHSH and CDR2 LQKENI. The CDR3 has 15 amino acids. The CDR3 protein is CASSPLGTGPYEQYF. For the CDR3, the DNA is TGTGCCAGCTCACCACTGGGGACAGGGCCCTACGAGCAGTACTTC.

The V gene is TRBV19, the J gene TRBJ1-1; D not resolved. The CDR3 totals 14 residues. With 0 bases removed from V and 1 base from J, the gap between germline ends came to 6 bases. From germline, CDR1 is LNHDA and CDR2 SQIVND (reference sequence). The CDR3 is CASSIEPGNTEAFF. In DNA form, the CDR3 reads TGTGCCAGTAGTATAGAACCCGGGAACACTGAAGCTTTCTTT.

The chain is built from TRBV5-1 and TRBJ2-7; TRBD2 agrees at 11 bases. Trimming took 4 bases from V and 0 from J; bases not matched to a gene: 6. There are 16 residues in the CDR3. Per germline, CDR1 SGHRS and CDR2 YFSETQ. The CDR3 loop reads CASSPRLAGSSYEQYF. The CDR3 DNA follows: TGCGCCAGCAGCCCGCGACTAGCGGGGAGCTCCTACGAGCAGTACTTC. Drawing the rest from reference TRBV5-1 and TRBJ2-7, the complete variable domain is KAGVTQTPRYLIKTRGQQVTLSCSPISGHRSVSWYQQTPGQGLQFLFEYFSETQRNKGNFPGRFSGRQFSNSRSEMNVSTLELGDSALYLCASSPRLAGSSYEQYFGPGTRLTVT.

The chain is built from TRBV6-1 and TRBJ1-2; D is possibly TRBD1 (5 bases). The V end lost 3 bases, the J end lost 7 bases, and 18 bases lay between the germline ends. This CDR3 has 15 amino acids. Germline V gives CDR1 MNHNS, CDR2 SASEGT. The chain's CDR3 is CASSDHSGILRGYTF. The CDR3 coding sequence is TGTGCCAGCAGTGATCACTCAGGGATTTTACGTGGCTACACCTTC.

V and J are TRBV29-1 and TRBJ1-4, with a weak D call TRBD1 (6 bases). Germline loops: CDR1 SQVTM, CDR2 ANQGSEA. V was shortened by 3 bases and J by 4 bases, with 15 bases between the two germline ends. The CDR3 covers 15 residues. The CDR3 loop reads CSVEPIGGVNEKLFF. As DNA, the CDR3 is TGCAGCGTTGAGCCCATAGGGGGAGTTAATGAAAAACTGTTTTTT. The variable domain in full, with the rest retrieved from reference TRBV29-1 and TRBJ1-4, is SAVISQKPSRDICQRGTSLTIQCQVDSQVTMMFWYRQQPGQSLTLIATANQGSEATYESGFVIDKFPISRPNLTFSTLTVSNMSPEDSSIYLCSVEPIGGVNEKLFFGSGTQLSVL.

There are a few counts of this clone. The V and J genes are TRBV7-3 and TRBJ2-2, with 11 positions matching TRBD2. The ends lost 5 bases at V and 1 base at J; junction bases unmatched: 6. Germline CDR1 is SGHTA and CDR2 is FQGTGA. CDR3 size: 17 residues. The CDR3 DNA follows: TGTGCCAGCAGCCTTACTGGACTAGCGGGGAACACCGGGGAGCTGTTTTTT. Protein product: CASSLTGLAGNTGELFF.

The chain employs TRBV27 and TRBJ2-7, with TRBD2 matching 9 bases. Germline loops: CDR1 MNHEY, CDR2 SMNVEV (reference sequence). With V trimmed by 4 bases and J by 5 bases, 6 bases remained unmatched. This CDR3 is built from 14 residues. CDR3 residues: CASSSREGPHEQYF. CDR3 DNA sequence: TGTGCCAGCAGTTCGCGGGAGGGCCCCCACGAGCAGTACTTC.

The V gene is TRBV5-4, the J gene TRBJ2-5, with 10 bases fitting TRBD2. Germline trimming cut 0 bases from V and 5 bases from J; bases unmatched to any gene: 7. CDR3 size: 16 residues. The V gene's germline CDR1 is SGHNT and CDR2 YYREEE (reference sequence). Here the CDR3 reads CASSLDPSGSGETQYF. DNA of the CDR3: TGTGCCAGCAGCTTGGATCCTAGCGGGAGTGGGGAGACCCAGTACTTC.

This clone was counted ten times or more. This chain connects TRBV7-9 to TRBJ1-2, with 7 bases matching TRBD1. The J segment lost 2 bases and the V segment lost 6 bases, leaving 6 bases of the junction unmatched. The CDR3 consists of 14 residues. CDR1 is SEHNR, CDR2 FQNEAQ, per germline (reference sequence). For the CDR3, the DNA is TGTGCCAGCAGAGTACAGGGGATAAACTATGGCTACACCTTC. It translates to CASRVQGINYGYTF.

V usage is TRBV4-1 and J usage is TRBJ2-1; 7 bases fit TRBD2. The V segment lost 0 bases and the J segment 0 bases; nucleotides outside the gene matches: 5. CDR3 length: 17 residues. Germline CDR1 MGHRA, CDR2 YSYEKL. The CDR3 reads CASSQDPGGSSYNEQFF. The DNA for the CDR3 is TGCGCCAGCAGCCAAGACCCGGGGGGTAGCTCCTACAATGAGCAGTTCTTC.